This T cell receptor (beta chain) was profiled in a study of cytomegalovirus exposure and HLA in healthy donors. At the level of the study: The early release's HLA-typed donors yielded 65 million to 85 million unique TCRs.

As concerns this clone: Its cognate antigen is unknown.

The primer mix had 60 Vbeta and 13 Jbeta primers. The repertoire was sequenced with immunoSEQ multiplex PCR; TCRdb's copy has only in-frame clones and lacks some. The sample has approximately 190,000 clones, around 81% seen once; the top ten hold roughly 2.1%. Study conclusions and caveats: Versus the roughly 670-donor mean, an Asian-associated ancestry cluster reportedly showed fewer N-insertions in a later analysis. For TCR beta chains, V- and J-gene trimming was later linked to a missense DCLRE1C variant.

The CDR3 contains 15 residues. With V trimmed by 4 bases and J by 6 bases, 6 bases remained unmatched. Germline V CDR1 and CDR2: SGHRS, YFSETQ. The clonotype comes from a woman under 30 in good health and CMV-seropositive. The sequenced material came from PBMCs. V usage is TRBV5-1 and J usage is TRBJ1-6; 8 nucleotides align to TRBD1. CDR3 sequence: CASSVGQGRNSPLHF. The CDR3 DNA sequence: TGCGCCAGCAGCGTCGGACAGGGCCGTAATTCACCCCTCCACTTT.